The sequence of this T cell receptor beta chain was determined in a study of blood T cell repertoires in COVID-19. Repertoires were generated with immunoSEQ multiplex PCR, while TCRdb's copy carries only in-frame clones and drops some. This table has more than 130,000 clones, roughly 89% appearing once. Germline CDR1 and CDR2: LGHNA and YSLEER. Trimming pared 0 bases from V and 3 bases from J, leaving 9 bases between. The CDR3 is made up of 14 amino acids. This sequence was found in a woman aged 40 to 49 with acute or convalescent COVID-19. This chain joins TRBV4-3 and TRBJ2-7, with D possibly matching TRBD1 (6 bases). Sequenced material: peripheral blood. DNA for the CDR3: TGCGCCAGCAGCCAAGATCCCAGGGGCTACGAGCAGTACTTC. It is translated as CASSQDPRGYEQYF.